Presented here are 25 T cell receptor beta chains from one specimen sequenced in a study of blood T cell repertoires in COVID-19. Repertoires were generated with immunoSEQ multiplex PCR, while TCRdb's copy carries only in-frame clones and drops some. Of 200,000 or so clones in the sample, approximately 84% were seen once. Specimen: PBMCs or T cells enriched from blood (not recorded which). These receptors originate from a man between 40 and 49 years old who had recovered from COVID-19.

V gene TRBV18 combines with J gene TRBJ2-5, with TRBD1 matching over 9 bases. V gave up 6 bases and J gave up 5 bases; unmatched junction bases: 7. The CDR3 is 14 residues long. Germline V CDR1 and CDR2: KGHSH, LQKENI. CDR3 in amino acids: CASSPTGGEETQYF. The CDR3 DNA is TGTGCCAGCTCCCCCACAGGGGGCGAGGAGACCCAGTACTTC.

This clone was seen just once. V and J are TRBV18 and TRBJ1-6; no reliable D call. The CDR3 sequence is 15 residues long. V lost 0 bases and J 5 bases, leaving 8 bases between the germline ends. Germline V gives CDR1 KGHSH, CDR2 LQKENI. The CDR3 sequence: CASSPPNGDNSPLHF. The CDR3, as DNA: TGTGCCAGCTCACCACCCAACGGGGATAATTCACCCCTCCACTTT.

This clone has only one observation. V gene TRBV3-1 (or the pseudogene TRBV3-2) combines with J gene TRBJ1-1; D is uncertain. The ends were cut back, 6 bases at V and 5 bases at J, with 13 bases in the middle. Germline loops: CDR1 LGHDT, CDR2 YNNKEL (reference sequence). The CDR3 has 13 residues. CDR3 sequence reads: CASRRGRGTEAFF. The CDR3 DNA sequence: TGTGCCAGCAGAAGAGGACGGGGAACTGAAGCTTTCTTT.

The chain links TRBV5-4 to TRBJ1-2, with 11 bases matching TRBD1. V lost 5 bases to trimming and J lost 7 bases; unmatched junction nucleotides: 10. This CDR3 region has 15 residues. Looked up from germline, CDR1 is SGHNT and CDR2 is YYREEE (reference sequence). In DNA form, the CDR3 reads TGTGCCAGCAGTTTTAAGGACAGGGGGCCTGGTGGCTACACCTTC. Encoded protein: CASSFKDRGPGGYTF.

The rearrangement joins TRBV19 to TRBJ1-6; no definite D call. Germline V lookup: CDR1 LNHDA, CDR2 SQIVND (reference sequence). CDR3 length: 15 residues. Deletions cut 1 base from V and 4 bases from J, with 8 bases between. The CDR3 protein is CASSIGQRYNSPLHF. CDR3 DNA: TGTGCCAGTAGTATAGGGCAGCGTTATAATTCACCCCTCCACTTT.

There are a few counts of this clone. J is TRBJ1-6 and V is TRBV6-1; D might be TRBD1 (5 bases). The CDR3 extends over 20 amino acids. Germline V lookup: CDR1 MNHNS, CDR2 SASEGT. The V gene lost 0 bases and the J gene lost 0 bases, with 18 bases spanning the gap. Here the CDR3 DNA reads TGTGCCAGCAGTGAAGCGGAATTAACAGGCGGTAGCTCCTATAATTCACCCCTCCACTTT. It is translated as CASSEAELTGGSSYNSPLHF.

This clone was seen only once. The chain has TRBV7-9 and TRBJ2-2, with D unclear. Looked up from germline, CDR1 is SEHNR and CDR2 is FQNEAQ (reference sequence). CDR3 size: 15 residues. Trimming removed 1 base from V and 2 bases from J, with 8 bases in between. CDR3 sequence: CASSLGGPNTGELFF. CDR3 DNA sequence: TGTGCCAGCAGCTTAGGTGGGCCCAACACCGGGGAGCTGTTTTTT.

The chain couples TRBV24-1 to TRBJ1-1; D gene ambiguous. This CDR3 contains 12 residues. Trimming stripped 10 bases from V and 2 bases from J, with 10 bases between. CDR1 is KGHDR and CDR2 is SFDVKD in the germline V gene. The CDR3 here is CATSEDNTEAFF. For the CDR3, the DNA is TGTGCCACTAGCGAGGACAACACTGAAGCTTTCTTT.

Only a few counts were recorded for this clone. The chain is built from TRBV3-1 (or the pseudogene TRBV3-2) and TRBJ1-2, with D perhaps matching TRBD1 (6 bases). V shed 0 bases and J shed 1 base, with 18 bases lying between them. The CDR3 has 18 amino acids. Per the germline V gene, CDR1 is LGHDT and CDR2 is YNNKEL (reference sequence). The CDR3 region has the DNA TGTGCCAGCAGCCAAGAGAGGTTGGGGGCAGAGTTTAACTATGGCTACACCTTC. This sequence encodes CASSQERLGAEFNYGYTF.

The V and J genes are TRBV4-3 and TRBJ1-6, with D possibly being TRBD1 (6 bases). The CDR3 runs to 15 residues. The germline V gene encodes CDR1 LGHNA and CDR2 YSLEER. Trimming cost V 2 bases and J 9 bases, with 14 bases left between them. The CDR3 coding sequence is TGCGCCAGCAGCCAAAACAGGGAAGTGGGTTCACCCCTCCACTTT. It encodes CASSQNREVGSPLHF.

The chain combines TRBV27 with TRBJ1-4; no definite D call. This CDR3 is built from 14 residues. V lost 4 bases, J lost 0 bases, and 6 bases lay in between. Germline loops: CDR1 MNHEY, CDR2 SMNVEV (reference sequence). The DNA for the CDR3 is TGTGCCAGCAGTTCGGTTGCAACTAATGAAAAACTGTTTTTT. Its protein product is CASSSVATNEKLFF. Combining the CDR3 with reference TRBV27 and TRBJ1-4 gives the whole variable domain EAQVTQNPRYLITVTGKKLTVTCSQNMNHEYMSWYRQDPGLGLRQIYYSMNVEVTDKGDVPEGYKVSRKEKRNFPLILESPSPNQTSLYFCASSSVATNEKLFFGSGTQLSVL.

This rearrangement joins TRBV20-1 to TRBJ1-1; TRBD1 matches at 7 bases. V lost 3 bases to trimming and J lost 7 bases; unmatched junction nucleotides: 8. There are 13 residues in the CDR3. Looked up from germline, CDR1 is DFQATT and CDR2 is SNEGSKA (reference sequence). CDR3 nucleotide sequence: TGCAGTGCTAGTAGACAGGGATTTGGTGAAGCTTTCTTT. Protein: CSASRQGFGEAFF.

This CDR3 is CASSWGPQGRTYEQYF. The CDR3 DNA reads TGTGCCAGCAGCTGGGGACCCCAGGGGCGGACCTACGAGCAGTACTTC. The rearrangement uses TRBV7-2 and TRBJ2-7; TRBD1 is a possible D gene (6 bases). CDR3 size: 16 residues. The V gene's germline CDR1 is SGHTA and CDR2 FQGNSA. The ends were cut back, 4 bases at V and 2 bases at J, with 18 bases in the middle.

This clone was recorded a few times. The chain joins TRBV7-2 to TRBJ2-7, with TRBD1 as a possible D gene (6 bases). Trimming cost V 4 bases and J 1 base, with 11 bases left between them. The V gene's germline CDR1 is SGHTA and CDR2 FQGNSA. The CDR3 runs 14 residues. The CDR3 spells CASSSGVWSYEQYF. The CDR3 nucleotides are TGTGCCAGCAGCTCAGGGGTTTGGTCCTACGAGCAGTACTTC.

The chain links TRBV19 to TRBJ2-5; the D gene is possibly TRBD1 (6 bases). The germline V gene has CDR1 LNHDA and CDR2 SQIVND (reference sequence). CDR3 length: 14 amino acids. With 3 bases removed from V and 1 base from J, the gap between germline ends came to 9 bases. The CDR3 is CASSMAGVQETQYF. Here the CDR3 DNA reads TGTGCCAGTAGTATGGCAGGGGTCCAAGAGACCCAGTACTTC.

This chain joins TRBV5-5 and TRBJ2-2, with TRBD2 matching over 9 bases. The V segment lost 3 bases and the J segment 0 bases; nucleotides outside the gene matches: 9. The CDR3 runs to 18 residues. The germline V gene has CDR1 SGHKS and CDR2 YYEKEE (reference sequence). In DNA, the CDR3 is TGTGCCAGCAGCTCCGGGGTAGCGGGGGACCCGAACACCGGGGAGCTGTTTTTT. Protein product: CASSSGVAGDPNTGELFF.

This clone appeared a few times. The chain carries TRBV3-1 (or the pseudogene TRBV3-2) and TRBJ1-2, with 7 bases identical to TRBD1. This CDR3 comprises 15 residues. After removal of 3 bases from V and 8 bases from J, the junction contained 12 bases not matched to a gene. Germline V gene data show CDR1 as LGHDT and CDR2 as YNNKEL (reference sequence). The CDR3 nucleotides read TGTGCCAGCAGCCATTGGGGGACAGACTCTCCCGGCTACACCTTC. This gives the protein CASSHWGTDSPGYTF.

The V and J genes are TRBV5-1 and TRBJ2-2; 8 nucleotides align to TRBD2. J lost 0 bases, V lost 4 bases, and 2 bases had no gene match. The CDR3 length is 15 residues. CDR1 is SGHRS, CDR2 YFSETQ, per germline. The CDR3 here is CASSVSGANTGELFF. The CDR3 DNA follows: TGCGCCAGCAGCGTTAGCGGGGCGAACACCGGGGAGCTGTTTTTT.

The gene calls are TRBV30 and TRBJ1-2, with a tentative D call TRBD1 (6 bases). Germline-derived CDR1 and CDR2 are GTSNPN and SVGIG (reference sequence). The V gene lost 5 bases and the J gene lost 5 bases, with 9 bases spanning the gap. This CDR3 is 11 amino acids long. The CDR3 DNA is TGTGCCTGGGGACAGAGGTATGGCTACACCTTC. It yields the protein CAWGQRYGYTF.

This rearrangement joins TRBV5-8 to TRBJ2-5, with 9 bases identical to TRBD1. Trimming removed 5 bases from V and 5 bases from J; junction bases left unmatched: 13. CDR1 and CDR2 from the germline V gene are SGHTS and YDEGEE. This CDR3 contains 16 residues. The CDR3 reads CASSFGQGPLIETQYF. CDR3 bases: TGTGCCAGCAGTTTTGGACAGGGGCCCTTGATTGAGACCCAGTACTTC.

This rearrangement joins TRBV28 to TRBJ1-1; 9 bases line up with TRBD1. This CDR3 spans 15 amino acids. CDR1 and CDR2 (germline): MDHEN, SYDVKM. V lost 5 bases, J lost 1 base, and 5 bases stayed unmatched. The CDR3 DNA reads TGTGCCAGCAGTAAGGGGACAGGGTGGAACACTGAAGCTTTCTTT. Protein product: CASSKGTGWNTEAFF.

A single count supports this clone. The V call is TRBV28, the J call TRBJ1-2; TRBD1 might be the D (5 bases). Germline CDR1 is MDHEN and CDR2 is SYDVKM. Deletions cut 3 bases from V and 4 bases from J, with 18 bases between. There are 16 residues in the CDR3. CDR3 residues: CASSLKGATPGYGYTF. CDR3 DNA sequence: TGTGCCAGCAGTTTGAAAGGGGCCACACCGGGCTATGGCTACACCTTC.

The rearrangement uses TRBV2 and TRBJ1-2; 11 nucleotides line up with TRBD1. V gave up 6 bases and J gave up 2 bases; unmatched junction bases: 17. Germline CDR1 and CDR2: SNHLY and FYNNEI. The CDR3 sequence is 19 residues long. DNA for the CDR3: TGTGCCAGCAGATTCGGACAGGGGGCTTCATCCATTCCGAACTATGGCTACACCTTC. The encoded protein is CASRFGQGASSIPNYGYTF.

The chain couples TRBV6-5 to TRBJ2-3, with 7 bases fitting TRBD2. V dropped 2 bases and J dropped 5; count of bases not matched to a gene: 4. The CDR3 sequence is 14 residues long. Germline V gene lookup returns CDR1 MNHEY and CDR2 SVGAGI. DNA of the CDR3: TGTGCCAGCAGTTACCGTGGGGGGGTAGATACGCAGTATTTT. Translating gives CASSYRGGVDTQYF.

The chain links TRBV30 to TRBJ1-5; weak D call: TRBD1 (5 bases). V lost 4 bases and J lost 4, with 14 bases in between. Germline V gene data show CDR1 as GTSNPN and CDR2 as SVGIG (reference sequence). The CDR3 is 14 residues long. CDR3 loop: CAWKSGLGNQPQHF. DNA of the CDR3: TGTGCCTGGAAATCAGGGTTAGGAAATCAGCCCCAGCATTTT.